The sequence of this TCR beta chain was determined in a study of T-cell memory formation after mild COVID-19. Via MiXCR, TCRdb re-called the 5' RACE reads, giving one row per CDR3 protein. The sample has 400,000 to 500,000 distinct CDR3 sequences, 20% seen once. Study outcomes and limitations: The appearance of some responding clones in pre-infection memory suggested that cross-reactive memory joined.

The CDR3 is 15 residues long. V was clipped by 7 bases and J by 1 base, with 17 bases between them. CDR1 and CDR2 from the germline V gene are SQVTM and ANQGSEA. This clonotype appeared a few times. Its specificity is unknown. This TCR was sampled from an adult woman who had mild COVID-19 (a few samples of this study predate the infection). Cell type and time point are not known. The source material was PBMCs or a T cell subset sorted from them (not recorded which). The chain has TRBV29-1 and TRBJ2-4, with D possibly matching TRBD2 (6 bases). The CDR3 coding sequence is TGCAGCGCAAGGCGGGGCATTGGGGCCAAAAACATTCAGTACTTC. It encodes CSARRGIGAKNIQYF.